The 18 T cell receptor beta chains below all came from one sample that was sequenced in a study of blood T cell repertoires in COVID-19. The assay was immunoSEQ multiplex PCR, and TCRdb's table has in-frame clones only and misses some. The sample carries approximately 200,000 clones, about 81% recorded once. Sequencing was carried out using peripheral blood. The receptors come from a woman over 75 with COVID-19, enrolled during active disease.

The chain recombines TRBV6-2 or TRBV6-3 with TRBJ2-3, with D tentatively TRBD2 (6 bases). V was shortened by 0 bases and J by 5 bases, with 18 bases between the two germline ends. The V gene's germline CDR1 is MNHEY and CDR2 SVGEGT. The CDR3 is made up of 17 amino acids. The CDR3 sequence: CASSYSRHGGGEDTQYF. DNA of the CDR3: TGTGCCAGCAGTTACTCCCGCCACGGGGGTGGTGAAGATACGCAGTATTTT.

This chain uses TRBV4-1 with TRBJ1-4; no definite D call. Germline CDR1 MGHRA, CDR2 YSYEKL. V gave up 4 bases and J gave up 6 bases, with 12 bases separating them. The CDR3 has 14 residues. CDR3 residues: CASSPMGAYEKLFF. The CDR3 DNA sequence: TGCGCCAGCAGCCCTATGGGAGCTTATGAAAAACTGTTTTTT.

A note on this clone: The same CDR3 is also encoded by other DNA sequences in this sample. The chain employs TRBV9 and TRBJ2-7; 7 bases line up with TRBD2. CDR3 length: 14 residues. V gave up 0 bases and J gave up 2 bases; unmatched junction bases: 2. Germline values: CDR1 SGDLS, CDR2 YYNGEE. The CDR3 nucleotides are TGTGCCAGCAGCGTAGCGGGGGGACCCTACGAGCAGTACTTC. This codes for CASSVAGGPYEQYF.

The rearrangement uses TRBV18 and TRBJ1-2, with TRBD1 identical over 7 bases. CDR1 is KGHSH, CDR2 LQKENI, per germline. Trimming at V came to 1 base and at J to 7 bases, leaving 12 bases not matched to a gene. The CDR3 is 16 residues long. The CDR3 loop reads CASSPRSTTGDAGYTF. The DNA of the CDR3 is TGTGCCAGCTCACCACGTTCAACCACAGGGGATGCTGGCTACACCTTC.

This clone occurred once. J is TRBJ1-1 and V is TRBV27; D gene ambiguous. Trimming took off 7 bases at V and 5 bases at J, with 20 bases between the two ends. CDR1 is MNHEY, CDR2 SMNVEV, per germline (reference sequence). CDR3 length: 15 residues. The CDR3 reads CASKSVASAYTEAFF. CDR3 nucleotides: TGTGCCAGCAAATCGGTAGCCTCAGCATATACTGAAGCTTTCTTT.

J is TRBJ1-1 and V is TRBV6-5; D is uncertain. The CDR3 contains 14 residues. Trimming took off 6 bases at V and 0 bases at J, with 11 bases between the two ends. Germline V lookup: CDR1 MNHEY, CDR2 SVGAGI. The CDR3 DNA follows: TGTGCCAGCAGCACTGACACCCTGAACACTGAAGCTTTCTTT. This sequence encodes CASSTDTLNTEAFF.

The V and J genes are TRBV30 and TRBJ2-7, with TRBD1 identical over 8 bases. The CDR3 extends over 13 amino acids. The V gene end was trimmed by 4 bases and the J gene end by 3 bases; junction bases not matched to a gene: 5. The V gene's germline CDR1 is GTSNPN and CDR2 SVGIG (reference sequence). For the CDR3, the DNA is TGTGCCTGGACCCTGGGGACAGGCTACGAGCAGTACTTC. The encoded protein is CAWTLGTGYEQYF.

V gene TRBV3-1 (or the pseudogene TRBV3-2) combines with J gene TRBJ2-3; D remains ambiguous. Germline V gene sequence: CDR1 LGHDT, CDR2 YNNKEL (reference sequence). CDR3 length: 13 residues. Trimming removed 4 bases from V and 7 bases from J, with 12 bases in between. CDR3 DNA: TGTGCCAGCAGCCGACGCGCGGAGAATACGCAGTATTTT. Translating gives CASSRRAENTQYF.

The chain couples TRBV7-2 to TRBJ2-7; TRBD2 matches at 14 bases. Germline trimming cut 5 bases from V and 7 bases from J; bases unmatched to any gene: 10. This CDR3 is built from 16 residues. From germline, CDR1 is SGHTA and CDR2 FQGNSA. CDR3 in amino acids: CASSPWTSGGSGEQYF. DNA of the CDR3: TGTGCCAGCAGCCCCTGGACTAGCGGGGGGTCGGGTGAGCAGTACTTC.

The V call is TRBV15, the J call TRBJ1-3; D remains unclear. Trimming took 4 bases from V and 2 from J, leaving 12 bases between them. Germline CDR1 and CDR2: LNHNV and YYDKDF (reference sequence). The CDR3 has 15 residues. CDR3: CATSTSRGTGNTIYF. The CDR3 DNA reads TGTGCCACCAGCACCAGTAGAGGGACTGGAAACACCATATATTTT.

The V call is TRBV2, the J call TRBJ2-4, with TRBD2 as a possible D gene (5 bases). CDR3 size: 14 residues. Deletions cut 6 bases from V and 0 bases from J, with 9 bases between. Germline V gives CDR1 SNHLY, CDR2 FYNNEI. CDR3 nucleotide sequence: TGTGCCAGCAGGGGGAGAATAGCCAAAAACATTCAGTACTTC. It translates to CASRGRIAKNIQYF.

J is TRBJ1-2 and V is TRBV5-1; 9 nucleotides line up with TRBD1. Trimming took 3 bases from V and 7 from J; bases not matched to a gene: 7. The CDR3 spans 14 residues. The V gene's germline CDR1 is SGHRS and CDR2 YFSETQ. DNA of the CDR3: TGCGCCAGCAGCTCAACAGGGGGCGCGTTTGGCTACACCTTC. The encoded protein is CASSSTGGAFGYTF.

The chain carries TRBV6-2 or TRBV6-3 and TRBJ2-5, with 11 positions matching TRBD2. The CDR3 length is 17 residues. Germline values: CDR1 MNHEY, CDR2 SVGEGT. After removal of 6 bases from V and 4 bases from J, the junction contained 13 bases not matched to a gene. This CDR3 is CASSRRRLAGSVETQYF. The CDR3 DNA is TGTGCCAGCAGCCGTCGAAGACTAGCGGGGAGTGTAGAGACCCAGTACTTC.

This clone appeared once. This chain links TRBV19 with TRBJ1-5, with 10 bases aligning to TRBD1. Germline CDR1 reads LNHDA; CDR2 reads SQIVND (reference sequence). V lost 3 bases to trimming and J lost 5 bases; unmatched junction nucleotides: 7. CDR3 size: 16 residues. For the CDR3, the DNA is TGTGCCAGTAGTATTCGTGGGACAGGGGTATATCAGCCCCAGCATTTT. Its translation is CASSIRGTGVYQPQHF.

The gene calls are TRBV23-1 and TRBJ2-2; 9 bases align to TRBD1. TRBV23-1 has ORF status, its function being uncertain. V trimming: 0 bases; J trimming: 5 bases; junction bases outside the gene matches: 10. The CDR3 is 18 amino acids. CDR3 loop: CASSQSGVGQGITGELFF. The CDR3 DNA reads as TGCGCCAGCAGTCAATCCGGGGTTGGACAGGGGATTACCGGGGAGCTGTTTTTT.

The CDR3 DNA follows: TGTGCCACCAGTGATTTTCCAGGCGTCGATGAGCAGTTCTTC. Its translation is CATSDFPGVDEQFF. This chain links TRBV24-1 with TRBJ2-1; D not resolved. The CDR3 sequence is 14 residues long. Trimming took off 1 base at V and 8 bases at J, with 11 bases between the two ends. Germline loops: CDR1 KGHDR, CDR2 SFDVKD.

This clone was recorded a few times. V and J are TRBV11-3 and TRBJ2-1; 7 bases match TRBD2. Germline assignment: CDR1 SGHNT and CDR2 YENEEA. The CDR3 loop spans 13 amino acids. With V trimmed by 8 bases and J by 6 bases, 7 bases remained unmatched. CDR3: CASLGGEGNEQFF. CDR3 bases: TGTGCCAGCCTGGGGGGGGAGGGCAATGAGCAGTTCTTC.

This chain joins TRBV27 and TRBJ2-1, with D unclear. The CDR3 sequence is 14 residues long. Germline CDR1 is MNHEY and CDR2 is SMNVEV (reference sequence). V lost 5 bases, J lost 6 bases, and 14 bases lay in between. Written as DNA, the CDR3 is TGTGCCAGCAGTCAGTCCCCTAGAAGCAATGAGCAGTTCTTC. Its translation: CASSQSPRSNEQFF.